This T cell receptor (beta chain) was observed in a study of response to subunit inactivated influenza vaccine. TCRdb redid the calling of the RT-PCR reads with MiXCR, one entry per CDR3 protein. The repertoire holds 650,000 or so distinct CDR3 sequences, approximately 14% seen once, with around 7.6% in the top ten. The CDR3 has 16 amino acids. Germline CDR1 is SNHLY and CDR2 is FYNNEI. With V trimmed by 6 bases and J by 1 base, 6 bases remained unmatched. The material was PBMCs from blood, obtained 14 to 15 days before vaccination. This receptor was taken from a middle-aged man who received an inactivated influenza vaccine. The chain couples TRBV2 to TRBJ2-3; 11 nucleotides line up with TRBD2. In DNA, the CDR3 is TGTGCCAGCAGGCCGGGACTAGCGGAACGCACAGATACGCAGTATTTT. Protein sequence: CASRPGLAERTDTQYF.